Shown below are 24 T cell receptor beta chains from a single sample sequenced in a study of CDR3 diversity in severe acne. TCRdb called the PCR reads again in MiXCR, with one record for every CDR3 protein. The data contain 100,000 or so distinct CDR3 sequences, roughly half of them singletons. The specimen was blood. The source of these receptors is a male donor with acne.

The chain links TRBV7-9 to TRBJ2-7; possible D gene TRBD1, 5 bases. Germline loops: CDR1 SEHNR, CDR2 FQNEAQ (reference sequence). The length of the CDR3 is 12 residues. The V and J ends lost 5 bases and 6 bases respectively, with 11 bases between them. CDR3 amino acids: CASSDDSSEQYF. In nucleotides, the CDR3 is TGTGCCAGCAGCGATGACAGCAGCGAGCAGTACTTC.

DNA for the CDR3: TGTGCCAGCAGCCCCCTTCCCGGGACGGCTAATAAAGAGACCCAGTACTTC. Amino acid sequence: CASSPLPGTANKETQYF. This rearrangement joins TRBV5-4 to TRBJ2-5; possibly TRBD1 or TRBD2 for D (5 bases each). CDR1 is SGHNT, CDR2 YYREEE, per germline (reference sequence). V was shortened by 4 bases and J by 3 bases, with 22 bases between the two germline ends. The CDR3 spans 17 residues.

The chain employs TRBV5-4 and TRBJ2-3, with TRBD2 identical over 11 bases. Per the germline V gene, CDR1 is SGHNT and CDR2 is YYREEE (reference sequence). V dropped 4 bases and J dropped 3; count of bases not matched to a gene: 13. This CDR3 spans 18 amino acids. CDR3 sequence: CASSVGWRLAGSTDTQYF. The CDR3 nucleotides are TGTGCCAGCAGCGTCGGATGGAGACTAGCGGGATCAACAGATACGCAGTATTTT.

This clonotype showed up many times. V gene TRBV25-1 combines with J gene TRBJ1-3; unclear D gene. The CDR3 consists of 14 residues. CDR1 is MGHDK, CDR2 SYGVNS, per germline. V lost 2 bases to trimming and J lost 3 bases, with 8 bases between them. The CDR3 reads CASSEKYSGNTIYF. The DNA of the CDR3 is TGTGCCAGCAGTGAAAAGTACAGTGGAAACACCATATATTTT.

Notes on this clonotype: The junction differs from germline at one of its ends, possibly a read error. This chain uses TRBV5-4 with TRBJ1-2, with D perhaps TRBD1 (5 bases). The germline V gene has CDR1 SGHNT and CDR2 YYREEE (reference sequence). The CDR3 is made up of 13 amino acids. The CDR3 region is CASSLQGDYGYAF. CDR3 nucleotides: TGTGCCAGCAGCTTGCAGGGTGACTATGGCTACGCCTTC.

The CDR3 protein is CATSDFSGRPQHF. CDR3 nucleotide sequence: TGTGCCACCAGTGATTTTTCCGGCCGGCCCCAGCATTTT. The chain joins TRBV24-1 to TRBJ1-5; D is unresolved. CDR1 is KGHDR and CDR2 is SFDVKD in the germline V gene. Trimming pared 1 base from V and 9 bases from J, leaving 9 bases between. The length of the CDR3 is 13 residues.

CDR3 protein: CSASVRADSRTQYF. CDR3 in DNA: TGCAGTGCTAGTGTCAGGGCGGACAGTCGGACCCAGTACTTC. V usage is TRBV20-1 and J usage is TRBJ2-5; the D gene is possibly TRBD1 (6 bases). Germline CDR1 is DFQATT and CDR2 is SNEGSKA (reference sequence). The germline V and J ends were trimmed by 3 bases and 7 bases, with 18 bases remaining between them. The CDR3 loop spans 14 amino acids.

This clonotype was seen a single time. As the CDR3 is not closed by the conserved phenylalanine or tryptophan, this likely results from a read error. V gene TRBV7-9 combines with J gene TRBJ2-7; 13 nucleotides agree with TRBD2. Per germline, CDR1 SEHNR and CDR2 FQNEAQ (reference sequence). The CDR3 runs to 16 residues. Trimming took 5 bases from V and 5 from J; bases not matched to a gene: 9. The CDR3 loop reads CASSRTSGRARDEQYL. The CDR3 DNA follows: TGTGCCAGCAGCCGAACTAGCGGGAGGGCCCGCGACGAGCAGTACCTC.

Concerning this clonotype: A much larger clone is a single base away; this may be a read error. The chain combines TRBV4-1 with TRBJ2-7, with a weak D call TRBD1 (6 bases). The V end lost 0 bases, the J end lost 4 bases, and 7 bases lay between the germline ends. The CDR3 spans 13 residues. The V gene's germline CDR1 is MGHRA and CDR2 YSYEKL. The CDR3 DNA sequence: TGCGCCAGCAGCCAAGACAGGGGATACGAGCAGTACTTC. Its protein is CASSQDRGYEQYF.

As regards this clonotype: Given a much more abundant clone one base away, this may be a read error. The rearrangement uses TRBV6-4 and TRBJ2-7; D tentatively fits TRBD1 or TRBD2 (6 bases each). The V gene's germline CDR1 is MRHNA and CDR2 SNTAGT. There are 14 residues in the CDR3. Trimming removed 6 bases from V and 6 bases from J, with 18 bases in between. In DNA, the CDR3 is TGTGCCAGCAGCCCCGGCGGAGGGGGGTTCGAGCAGTACGTC. Amino acids: CASSPGGGGFEQYV.

The chain has TRBV9 and TRBJ2-2; 12 bases align to TRBD2. CDR3 size: 20 residues. The V gene's germline CDR1 is SGDLS and CDR2 YYNGEE. V was pared by 3 bases and J by 6 bases, with 18 bases of the junction left unmatched. This CDR3 is CASSGGDGAGTSGYAGELFF. CDR3 nucleotide sequence: TGTGCCAGCAGCGGGGGTGACGGGGCCGGGACTAGCGGGTACGCCGGGGAGCTGTTTTTT.

V is TRBV10-2 and J is TRBJ1-4; D gene uncertain. Germline V lookup: CDR1 WSHSY, CDR2 SAAADI. This CDR3 has 16 amino acids. V was clipped by 0 bases and J by 4 bases, with 12 bases between them. This CDR3 reads CASSESQDRYNEKLFF. The CDR3 nucleotides read TGCGCCAGCAGTGAGTCGCAGGACCGGTATAATGAAAAACTGTTTTTT.

This clonotype was detected many times. The chain uses TRBV25-1 and TRBJ1-5; D remains unclear. Trimming removed 4 bases at V and 7 bases at J, with 2 bases between. This CDR3 has 10 amino acids. Per germline, CDR1 MGHDK and CDR2 SYGVNS. The CDR3 region has the DNA TGTGCCAGCAGTGCGCAGCCCCAGCATTTT. This encodes CASSAQPQHF.

This chain connects TRBV24-1 to TRBJ2-5, with 8 bases identical to TRBD2. The CDR3 has 13 amino acids. V trimming: 10 bases; J trimming: 4 bases; junction bases outside the gene matches: 7. The germline gives CDR1 KGHDR, CDR2 SFDVKD. DNA for the CDR3: TGTGCCACGCGAGCGGGAGATGGAGAGACCCAGTACTTC. This translates into CATRAGDGETQYF.

V usage is TRBV6-4 and J usage is TRBJ2-1, with TRBD2 matching over 10 bases. The V segment lost 3 bases and the J segment 4 bases; nucleotides outside the gene matches: 3. This CDR3 region has 15 residues. Germline CDR1 is MRHNA and CDR2 is SNTAGT. The CDR3 region is CASSESLAGYNEQFF. The CDR3 DNA reads as TGTGCCAGCAGTGAGTCACTAGCGGGGTACAATGAGCAGTTCTTC.

The chain couples TRBV7-3 to TRBJ2-7; D uncertain. The germline V gene encodes CDR1 SGHTA and CDR2 FQGTGA. Trimming pared 1 base from V and 3 bases from J, leaving 10 bases between. This CDR3 has 14 residues. CDR3 sequence reads: CASSLMASGYEQYF. DNA of the CDR3: TGTGCCAGCAGCTTAATGGCCTCAGGCTACGAGCAGTACTTC. Using reference TRBV7-3 and TRBJ2-7 for the parts outside the CDR3, the full variable domain is GAGVSQTPSNKVTEKGKYVELRCDPISGHTALYWYRQSLGQGPEFLIYFQGTGAADDSGLPNDRFFAVRPEGSVSTLKIQRTERGDSAVYLCASSLMASGYEQYFGPGTRLTVT.

Many counts were recorded for this clonotype. V usage is TRBV20-1 and J usage is TRBJ1-4; 7 bases agree with TRBD1. From germline, CDR1 is DFQATT and CDR2 SNEGSKA (reference sequence). This CDR3 is 13 amino acids long. V shed 5 bases, J shed 4 bases, and the junction held 4 bases outside the gene matches. CDR3 sequence reads: CSAGQAFNEKLFF. In DNA, the CDR3 is TGCAGTGCTGGACAGGCCTTTAATGAAAAACTGTTTTTT.

Points on this clonotype: One end of the junction does not line up with germline, which may come from a read error. This chain links TRBV20-1 with TRBJ1-1, with D tentatively TRBD1 (5 bases). This CDR3 comprises 18 residues. CDR1 is DFQATT and CDR2 is SNEGSKA in the germline V gene (reference sequence). CDR3 bases: TGCAGTGCTACCCACTGGGGACTAGCGGGAGGAGGTAACAATGAAGCTTTCTTT. This codes for CSATHWGLAGGGNNEAFF.

The chain couples TRBV2 to TRBJ2-1; 11 nucleotides agree with TRBD2. The CDR3 totals 15 residues. Germline V lookup: CDR1 SNHLY, CDR2 FYNNEI. V was pared by 5 bases and J by 7 bases, with 7 bases of the junction left unmatched. The CDR3 DNA is TGTGCCAGCAGTCCGCCTAGCGGGAGGATAAATGAGCAGTTCTTC. Its protein product is CASSPPSGRINEQFF.

The table lists this clonotype with a few counts. This chain connects TRBV9 to TRBJ2-5; 7 bases agree with TRBD2. From germline, CDR1 is SGDLS and CDR2 YYNGEE. This CDR3 region has 15 residues. V gave up 4 bases and J gave up 4 bases; unmatched junction bases: 10. As DNA, the CDR3 is TGTGCCAGCAGCCCTGCCGGTTCGGGAGGAGAGACCCAGTACTTC. Translation gives CASSPAGSGGETQYF.

V and J are TRBV20-1 and TRBJ2-1, with 13 bases identical to TRBD2. Germline CDR1 and CDR2: DFQATT and SNEGSKA (reference sequence). This CDR3 contains 11 residues. This chain's CDR3 is CSGLAGDEQFF. CDR3 nucleotide sequence: TGCAGCGGACTAGCGGGAGATGAGCAGTTCTTC.

The chain uses TRBV27 and TRBJ1-6; no clear D gene. Germline lookup yields CDR1 MNHEY and CDR2 SMNVEV (reference sequence). The ends were cut back, 4 bases at V and 8 bases at J, with 15 bases in the middle. The CDR3 spans 15 residues. The CDR3 reads CASSSYTSRDSPLHF. CDR3 sequence (DNA): TGTGCCAGCAGTTCCTACACCTCGAGGGATTCACCCCTCCACTTT.

This clonotype occurred many times. V is TRBV7-8 and J is TRBJ2-5; possibly TRBD2 for D (5 bases). The V end was cut by 5 bases, the J end by 2 bases, with 18 bases between. Germline V gene sequence: CDR1 SGHVS, CDR2 FQNEAQ. The CDR3 sequence is 16 residues long. The CDR3 spells CASSGFPPERQETQYF. The CDR3 DNA sequence: TGTGCCAGCAGCGGATTCCCCCCCGAGCGGCAAGAGACCCAGTACTTC.

In this sample, this clonotype turned up a few times. The chain is built from TRBV6-1 and TRBJ2-3; D could derive from TRBD1 or TRBD2 (7 bases each). Trimming cost V 7 bases and J 4 bases, with 15 bases left between them. Per the germline V gene, CDR1 is MNHNS and CDR2 is SASEGT. The CDR3 runs to 14 residues. CDR3 nucleotide sequence: TGTGCCAGCACCCAGGGGGGGGCCCCAGATACGCAGTATTTT. Encoded protein: CASTQGGAPDTQYF.